This T cell receptor (beta chain) came from a study of early T cells in non-severe SARS-CoV-2 infection. The wider study: The input, bulk RNA from unsorted whole blood, was sequenced, and chains were unpaired.

The V segment lost 5 bases and the J segment 2 bases; nucleotides outside the gene matches: 2. The germline V gene has CDR1 MDHEN and CDR2 SYDVKM. This CDR3 spans 13 amino acids. As part of library construction, unique molecular identifiers were attached to individual cDNA molecules. One entry per CDR3 protein, called by TCRdb with MiXCR from the 5' RACE reads. The data show under 40,000 distinct CDR3 sequences, with 5.9% seen just once and about 5% held by the top ten. J is TRBJ1-1 and V is TRBV28; 7 bases map to TRBD1. This clonotype was obtained from an adult who was a healthcare worker with PCR-confirmed SARS-CoV-2 infection or an uninfected control (not recorded which). Material: whole blood. CDR3 coding DNA: TGTGCCAGCAGTCGGACAGGCAACACTGAAGCTTTCTTT. This codes for CASSRTGNTEAFF.